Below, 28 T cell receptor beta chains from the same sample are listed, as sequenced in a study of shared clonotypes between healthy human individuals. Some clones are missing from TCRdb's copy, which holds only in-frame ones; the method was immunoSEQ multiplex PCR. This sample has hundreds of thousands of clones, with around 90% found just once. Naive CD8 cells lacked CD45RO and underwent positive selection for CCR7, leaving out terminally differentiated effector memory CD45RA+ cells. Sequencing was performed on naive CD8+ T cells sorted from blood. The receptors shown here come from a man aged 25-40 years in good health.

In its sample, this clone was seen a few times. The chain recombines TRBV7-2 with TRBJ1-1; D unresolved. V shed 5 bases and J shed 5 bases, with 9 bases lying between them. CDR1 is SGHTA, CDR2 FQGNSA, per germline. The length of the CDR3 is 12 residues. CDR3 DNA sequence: TGTGCCAGCAGCCGACCGGGGACTGAAGCTTTCTTT. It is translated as CASSRPGTEAFF.

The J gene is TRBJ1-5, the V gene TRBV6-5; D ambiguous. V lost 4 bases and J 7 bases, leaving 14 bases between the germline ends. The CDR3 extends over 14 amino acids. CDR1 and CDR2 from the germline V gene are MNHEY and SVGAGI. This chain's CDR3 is CASSFTGGGQPQHF. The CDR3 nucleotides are TGTGCCAGCAGTTTTACGGGCGGAGGACAGCCCCAGCATTTT.

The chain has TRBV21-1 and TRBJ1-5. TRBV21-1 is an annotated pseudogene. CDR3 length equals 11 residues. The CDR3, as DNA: TGTGCCAGCGGTATGGATCAGCCCCAGCATTTT. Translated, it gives CASGMDQPQHF.

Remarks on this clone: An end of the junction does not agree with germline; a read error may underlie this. DNA for the CDR3: TGTGCTAGCAGCTTCTCCACATCGACCGGGGAGCTGTTTTTT. Its translation: CASSFSTSTGELFF. This rearrangement joins TRBV7-7 to TRBJ2-2; D uncertain. The germline V gene encodes CDR1 SSHAT and CDR2 FNYEAQ (reference sequence). The CDR3 loop spans 14 amino acids.

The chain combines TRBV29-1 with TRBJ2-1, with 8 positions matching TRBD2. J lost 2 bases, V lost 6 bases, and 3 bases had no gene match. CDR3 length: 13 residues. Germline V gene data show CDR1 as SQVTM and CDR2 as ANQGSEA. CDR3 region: CSVISGTYNEQFF. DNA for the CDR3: TGCAGCGTCATTAGCGGGACCTACAATGAGCAGTTCTTC.

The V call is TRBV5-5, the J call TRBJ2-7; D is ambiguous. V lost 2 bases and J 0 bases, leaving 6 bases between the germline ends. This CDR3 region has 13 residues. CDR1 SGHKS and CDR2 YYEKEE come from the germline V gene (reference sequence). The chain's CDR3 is CASSLESSYEQYF. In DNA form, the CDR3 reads TGTGCCAGCAGCTTAGAGAGCTCCTACGAGCAGTACTTC. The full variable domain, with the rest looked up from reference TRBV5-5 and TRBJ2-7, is DAGVTQSPTHLIKTRGQQVTLRCSPISGHKSVSWYQQVLGQGPQFIFQYYEKEERGRGNFPDRFSARQFPNYSSELNVNALLLGDSALYLCASSLESSYEQYFGPGTRLTVT.

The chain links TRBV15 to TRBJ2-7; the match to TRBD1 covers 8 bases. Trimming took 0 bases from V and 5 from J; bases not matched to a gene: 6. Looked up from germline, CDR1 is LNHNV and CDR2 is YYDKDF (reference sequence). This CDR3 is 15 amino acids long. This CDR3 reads CATSRDGGQGNEQYF. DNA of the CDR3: TGTGCCACCAGCAGAGATGGCGGACAGGGTAACGAGCAGTACTTC. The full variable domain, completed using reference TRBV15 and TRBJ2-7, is DAMVIQNPRYQVTQFGKPVTLSCSQTLNHNVMYWYQQKSSQAPKLLFHYYDKDFNNEADTPDNFQSRRPNTSFCFLDIRSPGLGDTAMYLCATSRDGGQGNEQYFGPGTRLTVT.

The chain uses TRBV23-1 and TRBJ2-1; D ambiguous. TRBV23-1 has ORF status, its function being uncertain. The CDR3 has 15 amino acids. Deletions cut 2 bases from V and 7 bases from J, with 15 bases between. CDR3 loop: CASSQLIWLLNEQFF. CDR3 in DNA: TGCGCCAGCAGTCAACTTATTTGGCTGTTGAATGAGCAGTTCTTC.

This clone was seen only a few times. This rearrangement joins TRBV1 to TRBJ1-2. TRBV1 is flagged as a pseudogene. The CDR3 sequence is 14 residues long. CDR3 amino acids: CTSIGGWVGYGYTF. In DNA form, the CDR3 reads TGCACCAGCATCGGGGGATGGGTGGGGTATGGCTACACCTTC.

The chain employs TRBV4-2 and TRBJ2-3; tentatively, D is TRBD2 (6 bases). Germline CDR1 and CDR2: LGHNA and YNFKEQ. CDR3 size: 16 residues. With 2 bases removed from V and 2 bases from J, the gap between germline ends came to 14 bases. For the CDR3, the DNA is TGTGCCAGCAGCCAATGGTCGGGACTTAACACAGATACGCAGTATTTT. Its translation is CASSQWSGLNTDTQYF.

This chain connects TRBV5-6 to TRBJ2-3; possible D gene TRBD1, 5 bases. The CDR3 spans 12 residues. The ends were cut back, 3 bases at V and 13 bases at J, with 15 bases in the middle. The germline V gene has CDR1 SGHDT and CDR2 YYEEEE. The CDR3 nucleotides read TGTGCCAGCAGCTCCCTAGGGGTATCGGAGTATTTT. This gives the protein CASSSLGVSEYF.

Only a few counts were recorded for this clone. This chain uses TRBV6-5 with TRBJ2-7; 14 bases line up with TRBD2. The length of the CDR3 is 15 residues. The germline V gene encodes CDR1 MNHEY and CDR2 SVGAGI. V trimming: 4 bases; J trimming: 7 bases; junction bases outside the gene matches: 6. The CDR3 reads CASSSGTSGGWEQYF. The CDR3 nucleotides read TGTGCCAGCAGTTCAGGGACTAGCGGGGGTTGGGAGCAGTACTTC.

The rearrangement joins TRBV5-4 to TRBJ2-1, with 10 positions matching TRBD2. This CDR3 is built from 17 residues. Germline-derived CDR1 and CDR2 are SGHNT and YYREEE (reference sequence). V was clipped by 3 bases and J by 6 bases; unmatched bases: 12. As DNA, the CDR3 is TGTGCCAGCAGCTACGGGGTTGCTAGCGGGAGTGGCAATGAGCAGTTCTTC. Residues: CASSYGVASGSGNEQFF.

CDR3 bases: TGTGCCAGCTCACCCGATCTGGAGGGGGCGCGAATCTATGGCTACACCTTC. This translates into CASSPDLEGARIYGYTF. The chain couples TRBV18 to TRBJ1-2; 7 nucleotides line up with TRBD1. Germline assignment: CDR1 KGHSH and CDR2 LQKENI. V was pared by 3 bases and J by 4 bases, with 14 bases of the junction left unmatched. The CDR3 runs to 17 residues.

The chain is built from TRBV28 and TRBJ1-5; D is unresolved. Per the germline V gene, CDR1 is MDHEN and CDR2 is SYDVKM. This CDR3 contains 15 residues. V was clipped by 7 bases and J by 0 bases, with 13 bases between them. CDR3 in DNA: TGTGCCAGCACCCAAAGTCACCCTAGCAATCAGCCCCAGCATTTT. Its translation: CASTQSHPSNQPQHF.

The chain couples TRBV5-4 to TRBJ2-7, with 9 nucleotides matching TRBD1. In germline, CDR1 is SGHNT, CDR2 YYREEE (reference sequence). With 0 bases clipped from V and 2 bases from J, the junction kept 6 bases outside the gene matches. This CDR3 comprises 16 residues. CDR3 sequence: CASSLVGTGLTYEQYF. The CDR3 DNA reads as TGTGCCAGCAGCTTGGTTGGGACAGGGTTAACCTACGAGCAGTACTTC.

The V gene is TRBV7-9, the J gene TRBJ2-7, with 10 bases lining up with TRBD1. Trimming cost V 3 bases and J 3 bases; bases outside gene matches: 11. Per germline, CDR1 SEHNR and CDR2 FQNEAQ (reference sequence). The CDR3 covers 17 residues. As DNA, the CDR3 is TGTGCCAGCAGCTTGATCAATGGGGGGACAGGGGACTACGAGCAGTACTTC. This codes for CASSLINGGTGDYEQYF.

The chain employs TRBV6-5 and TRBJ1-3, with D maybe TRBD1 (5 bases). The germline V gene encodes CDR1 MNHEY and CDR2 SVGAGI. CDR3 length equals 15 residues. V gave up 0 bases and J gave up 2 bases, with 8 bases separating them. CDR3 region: CASSYSGAPGNTIYF. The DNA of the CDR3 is TGTGCCAGCAGTTACTCAGGGGCCCCTGGAAACACCATATATTTT.

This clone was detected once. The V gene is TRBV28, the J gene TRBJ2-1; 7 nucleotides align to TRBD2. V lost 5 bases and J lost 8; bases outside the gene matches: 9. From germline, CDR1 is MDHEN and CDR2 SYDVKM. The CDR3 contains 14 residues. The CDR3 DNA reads TGTGCCAGCAGTACCCCAAGTGCGGGAGATGAGCAGTTCTTC. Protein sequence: CASSTPSAGDEQFF.

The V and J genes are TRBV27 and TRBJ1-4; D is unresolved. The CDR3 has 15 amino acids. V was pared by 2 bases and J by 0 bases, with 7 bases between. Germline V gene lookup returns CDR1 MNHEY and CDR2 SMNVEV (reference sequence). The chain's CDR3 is CASSLGDATNEKLFF. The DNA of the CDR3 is TGTGCCAGCAGTTTAGGTGATGCAACTAATGAAAAACTGTTTTTT.

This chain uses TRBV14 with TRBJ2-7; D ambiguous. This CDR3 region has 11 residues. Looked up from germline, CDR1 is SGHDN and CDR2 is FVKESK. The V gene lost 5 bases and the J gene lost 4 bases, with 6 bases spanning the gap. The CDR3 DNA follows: TGTGCCAGCAGCTTTCGTTACGAGCAGTACTTC. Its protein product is CASSFRYEQYF.

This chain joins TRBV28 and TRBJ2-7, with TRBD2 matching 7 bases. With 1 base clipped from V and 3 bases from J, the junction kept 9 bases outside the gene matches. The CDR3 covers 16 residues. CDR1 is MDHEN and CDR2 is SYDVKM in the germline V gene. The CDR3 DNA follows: TGTGCCAGCAGTTTATCACGGACGGGAGGAGGCTACGAGCAGTACTTC. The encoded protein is CASSLSRTGGGYEQYF.

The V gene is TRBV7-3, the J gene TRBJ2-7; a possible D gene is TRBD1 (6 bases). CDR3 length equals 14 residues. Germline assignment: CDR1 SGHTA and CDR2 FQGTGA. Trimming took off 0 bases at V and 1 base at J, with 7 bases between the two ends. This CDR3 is CASSLTQGSYEQYF. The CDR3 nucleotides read TGTGCCAGCAGCTTAACACAGGGTTCCTACGAGCAGTACTTC.

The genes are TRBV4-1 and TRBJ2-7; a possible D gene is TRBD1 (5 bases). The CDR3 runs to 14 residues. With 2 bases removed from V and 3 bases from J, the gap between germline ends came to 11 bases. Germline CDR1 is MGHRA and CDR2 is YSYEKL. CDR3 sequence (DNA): TGCGCCAGCAGCCAAAATAGGGGAATCTACGAGCAGTACTTC. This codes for CASSQNRGIYEQYF.

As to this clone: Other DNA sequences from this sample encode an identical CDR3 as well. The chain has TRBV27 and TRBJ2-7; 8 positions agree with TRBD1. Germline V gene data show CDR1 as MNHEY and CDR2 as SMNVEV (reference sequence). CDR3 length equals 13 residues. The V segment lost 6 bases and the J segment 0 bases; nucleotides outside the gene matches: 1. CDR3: CASSGQGSYEQYF. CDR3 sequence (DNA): TGTGCCAGCAGCGGACAGGGCTCCTACGAGCAGTACTTC.

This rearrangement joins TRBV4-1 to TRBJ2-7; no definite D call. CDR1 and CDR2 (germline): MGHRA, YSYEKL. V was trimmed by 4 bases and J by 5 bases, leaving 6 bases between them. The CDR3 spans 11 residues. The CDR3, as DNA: TGCGCCAGCAGCCCTAAGAACGAGCAGTACTTC. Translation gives CASSPKNEQYF.

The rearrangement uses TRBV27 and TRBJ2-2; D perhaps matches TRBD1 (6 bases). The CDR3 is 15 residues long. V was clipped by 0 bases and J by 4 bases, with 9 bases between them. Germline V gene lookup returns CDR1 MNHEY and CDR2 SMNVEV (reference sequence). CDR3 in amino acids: CASSLSPGVTGELFF. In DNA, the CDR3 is TGTGCCAGCAGTTTATCCCCAGGGGTCACCGGGGAGCTGTTTTTT.

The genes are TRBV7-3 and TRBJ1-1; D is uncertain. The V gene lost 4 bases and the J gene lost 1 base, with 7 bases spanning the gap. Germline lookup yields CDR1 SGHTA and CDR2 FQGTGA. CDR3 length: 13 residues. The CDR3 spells CASSYGSNTEAFF. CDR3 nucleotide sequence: TGTGCCAGCAGCTACGGGTCGAACACTGAAGCTTTCTTT.